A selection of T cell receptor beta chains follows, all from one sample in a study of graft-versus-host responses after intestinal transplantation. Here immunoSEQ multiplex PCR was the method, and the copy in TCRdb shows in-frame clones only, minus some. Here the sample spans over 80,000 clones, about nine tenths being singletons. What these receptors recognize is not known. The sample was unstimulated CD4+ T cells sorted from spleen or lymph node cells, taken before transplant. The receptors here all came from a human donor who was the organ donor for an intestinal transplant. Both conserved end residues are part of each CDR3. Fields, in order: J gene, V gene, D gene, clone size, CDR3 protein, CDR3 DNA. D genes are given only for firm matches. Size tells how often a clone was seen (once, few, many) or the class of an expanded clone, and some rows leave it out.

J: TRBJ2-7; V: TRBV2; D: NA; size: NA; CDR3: CASSGTFSSYEQYF; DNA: TGTGCCAGCAGTGGGACATTTAGCTCCTACGAGCAGTACTTC
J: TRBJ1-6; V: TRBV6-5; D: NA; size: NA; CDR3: CASSYSGNSPLHF; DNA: TGTGCCAGCAGTTACTCGGGCAATTCACCCCTCCACTTT
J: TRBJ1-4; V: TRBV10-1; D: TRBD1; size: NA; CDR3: CASRGQLGTNEKLFF; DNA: TGCGCCAGCAGGGGACAGCTGGGAACTAATGAAAAACTGTTTTTT
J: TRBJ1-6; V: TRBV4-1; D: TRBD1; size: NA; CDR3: CASSQMGTGDFSPLHF; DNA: TGCGCCAGCAGCCAGATGGGGACAGGGGATTTTTCACCCCTCCACTTT
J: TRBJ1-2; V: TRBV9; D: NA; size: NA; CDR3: CASIQGQRVYGYTF; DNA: TGTGCCAGCATCCAAGGGCAGAGGGTCTATGGCTACACCTTC
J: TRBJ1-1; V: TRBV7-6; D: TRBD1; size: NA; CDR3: CASSKGDRGGWNTEAFF; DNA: TGTGCCAGCAGCAAGGGGGACAGGGGAGGTTGGAACACTGAAGCTTTCTTT
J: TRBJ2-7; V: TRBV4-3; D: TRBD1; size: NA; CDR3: CASSQVLSGTGGYEQYF; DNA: TGCGCCAGCAGCCAAGTCCTGTCCGGGACAGGGGGCTACGAGCAGTACTTC
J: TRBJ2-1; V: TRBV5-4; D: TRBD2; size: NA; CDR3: CASSPRSGGLYNEQFF; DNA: TGTGCCAGCAGCCCGAGGAGCGGGGGACTTTACAATGAGCAGTTCTTC
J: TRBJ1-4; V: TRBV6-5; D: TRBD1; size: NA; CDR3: CASSGRGTGDEKLFF; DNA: TGTGCCAGCAGTGGCCGAGGGACAGGGGACGAAAAACTGTTTTTT
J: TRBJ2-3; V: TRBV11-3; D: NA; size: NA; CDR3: CASSTDGPTDTQYF; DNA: TGTGCCAGCAGCACAGATGGGCCCACAGATACGCAGTATTTT
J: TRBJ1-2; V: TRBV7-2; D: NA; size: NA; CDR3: CASSLSMEGRIRHYGYTF; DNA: TGTGCCAGCAGCTTATCAATGGAGGGCCGTATAAGGCACTATGGCTACACCTTC
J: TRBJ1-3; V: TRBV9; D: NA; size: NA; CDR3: CASSGPAQGNTIYF; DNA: TGTGCCAGCAGCGGCCCTGCACAGGGAAACACCATATATTTT
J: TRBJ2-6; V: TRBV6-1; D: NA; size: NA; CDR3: CASSESGEPGANVLTF; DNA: TGTGCCAGCAGTGAATCGGGGGAACCTGGGGCCAACGTCCTGACTTTC
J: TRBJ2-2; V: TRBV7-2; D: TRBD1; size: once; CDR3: CASKGQGNTGELFF; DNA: TGTGCCAGCAAGGGACAGGGTAACACCGGGGAGCTGTTTTTT
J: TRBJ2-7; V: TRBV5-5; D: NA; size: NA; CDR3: CASSLVRGEQYF; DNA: TGTGCCAGCAGCTTGGTTCGGGGCGAGCAGTACTTC
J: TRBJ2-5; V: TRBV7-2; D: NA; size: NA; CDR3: CASSKQGGTQYF; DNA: TGTGCCAGCAGCAAGCAGGGGGGGACCCAGTACTTC
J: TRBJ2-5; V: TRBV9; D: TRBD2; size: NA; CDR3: CASSDSGGAQETQYF; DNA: TGTGCCAGCAGCGACAGCGGGGGGGCCCAAGAGACCCAGTACTTC
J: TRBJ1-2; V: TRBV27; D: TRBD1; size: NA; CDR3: CATYGEASTGLYGYTF; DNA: TGTGCCACTTATGGGGAAGCCTCGACAGGGCTTTATGGCTACACCTTC
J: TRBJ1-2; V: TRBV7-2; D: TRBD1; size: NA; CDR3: CASSALGTGAPYGYTF; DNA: TGTGCCAGCAGCGCACTGGGGACAGGGGCCCCATATGGCTACACCTTC
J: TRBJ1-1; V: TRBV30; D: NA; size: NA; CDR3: CASNRWRKSTEAFF; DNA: TGTGCCTCAAACCGATGGCGGAAGAGCACTGAAGCTTTCTTT
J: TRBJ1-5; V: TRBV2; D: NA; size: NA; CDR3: CASSGQINQPQHF; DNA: TGTGCCAGCAGTGGACAAATCAATCAGCCCCAGCATTTT
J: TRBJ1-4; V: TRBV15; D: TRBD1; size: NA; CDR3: CATSRDLSGTGVEKLFF; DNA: TGTGCCACCAGCAGAGATCTTAGCGGGACAGGGGTGGAAAAACTGTTTTTT
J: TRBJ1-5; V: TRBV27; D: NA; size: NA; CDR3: CASSFRDTNQPQHF; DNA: TGTGCCAGCAGTTTCCGGGACACCAATCAGCCCCAGCATTTT
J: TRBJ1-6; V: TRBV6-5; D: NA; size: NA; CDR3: CASSWGGGRNSPLHF; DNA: TGTGCCAGCAGTTGGGGGGGTGGAAGGAATTCACCCCTCCACTTT
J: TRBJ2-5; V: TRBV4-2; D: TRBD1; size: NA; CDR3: CASSQGTAKEQYF; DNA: TGTGCCAGCAGCCAGGGGACAGCCAAGGAGCAGTACTTC
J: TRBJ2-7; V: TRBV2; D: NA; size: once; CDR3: CASGMEYEQYF; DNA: TGTGCCAGCGGTATGGAGTACGAGCAGTACTTC
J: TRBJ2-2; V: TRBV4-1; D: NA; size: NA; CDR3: CASSPRPQAGELFF; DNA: TGCGCCAGCAGCCCTCGGCCCCAGGCCGGGGAGCTGTTTTTT
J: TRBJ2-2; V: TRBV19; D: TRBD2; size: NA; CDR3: CASSTPGGNTGELFF; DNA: TGTGCCAGTAGTACCCCGGGAGGGAACACCGGGGAGCTGTTTTTT
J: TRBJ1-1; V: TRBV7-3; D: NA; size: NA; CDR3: CASSLSGTLNTEAFF; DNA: TGTGCCAGCAGCTTAAGCGGGACCTTGAACACTGAAGCTTTCTTT
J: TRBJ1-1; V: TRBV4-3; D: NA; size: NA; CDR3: CASSPDIRNTEAFF; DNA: TGCGCCAGCAGCCCGGACATTAGGAACACTGAAGCTTTCTTT
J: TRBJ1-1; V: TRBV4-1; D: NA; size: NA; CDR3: CASSQDGKGRGMNTEAFF; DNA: TGCGCCAGCAGCCAAGATGGTAAAGGGAGGGGAATGAACACTGAAGCTTTCTTT
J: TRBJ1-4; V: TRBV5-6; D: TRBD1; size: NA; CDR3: CASSPRTGSEKLFF; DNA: TGTGCCAGCAGCCCTAGGACAGGGTCGGAAAAACTGTTTTTT
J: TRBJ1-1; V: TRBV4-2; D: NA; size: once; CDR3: CASSQDSTDRYTEAFF; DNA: TGTGCCAGCAGCCAAGACTCGACAGATCGTTACACTGAAGCTTTCTTT
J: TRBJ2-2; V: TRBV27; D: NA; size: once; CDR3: CASQGTGELFF; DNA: TGTGCCAGTCAGGGCACCGGGGAGCTGTTTTTT
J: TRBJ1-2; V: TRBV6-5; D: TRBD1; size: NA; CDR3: CASSYDQGDGYTF; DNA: TGTGCCAGCAGTTATGATCAGGGGGACGGCTACACCTTC
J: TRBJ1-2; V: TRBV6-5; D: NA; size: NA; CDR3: CASISNYGYTF; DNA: TGTGCCAGCATATCTAACTATGGCTACACCTTC
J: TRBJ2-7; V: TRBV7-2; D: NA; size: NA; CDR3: CASSPKAGNEQYF; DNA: TGTGCCAGCAGCCCTAAAGCGGGCAACGAGCAGTACTTC
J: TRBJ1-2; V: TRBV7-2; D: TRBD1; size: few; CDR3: CASSLGDRVHGYTF; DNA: TGTGCCAGCAGCTTAGGGGACAGGGTTCATGGCTACACCTTC
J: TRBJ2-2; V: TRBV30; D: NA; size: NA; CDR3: CAWTVRQGLAGELFF; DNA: TGTGCCTGGACCGTGCGGCAGGGGTTGGCCGGGGAGCTGTTTTTT
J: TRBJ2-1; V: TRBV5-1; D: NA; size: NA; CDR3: CASSFHLSSYNEQFF; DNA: TGCGCCAGCAGCTTCCACCTCAGCTCCTACAATGAGCAGTTCTTC
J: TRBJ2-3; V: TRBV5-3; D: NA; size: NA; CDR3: CARSLAGVRATDTQYF; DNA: TGTGCCAGAAGCTTGGCTGGGGTGAGGGCCACAGATACGCAGTATTTT
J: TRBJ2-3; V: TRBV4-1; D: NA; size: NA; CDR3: CASSHGVDTQYF; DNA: TGCGCCAGCAGCCACGGGGTCGATACGCAGTATTTT
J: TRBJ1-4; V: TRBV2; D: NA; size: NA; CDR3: CASSVTLATNEKLFF; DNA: TGTGCCAGCAGTGTTACTCTGGCAACTAATGAAAAACTGTTTTTT
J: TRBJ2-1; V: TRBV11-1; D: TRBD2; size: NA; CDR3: CASSLPGTSVGEQFF; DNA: TGTGCCAGCAGCTTACCCGGGACTAGCGTCGGTGAGCAGTTCTTC
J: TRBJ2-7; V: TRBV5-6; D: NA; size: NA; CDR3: CASSLFAPSSYEQYF; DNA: TGTGCCAGCAGCTTGTTTGCGCCGAGCTCCTACGAGCAGTACTTC
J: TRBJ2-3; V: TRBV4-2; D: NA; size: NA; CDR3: CASSLLRSSTDTQYF; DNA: TGTGCCAGCAGCCTCCTACGAAGCAGCACAGATACGCAGTATTTT
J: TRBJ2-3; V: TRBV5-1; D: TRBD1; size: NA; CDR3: CASRPGQGRTDTQYF; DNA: TGCGCCAGCAGACCCGGACAGGGACGCACAGATACGCAGTATTTT
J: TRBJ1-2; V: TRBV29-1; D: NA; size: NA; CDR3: CSVLLTDRYYGYTF; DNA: TGCAGCGTATTACTAACTGACAGATACTATGGCTACACCTTC
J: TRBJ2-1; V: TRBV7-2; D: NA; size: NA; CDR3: CASSLRIGGSYNEQFF; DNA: TGTGCCAGCAGCTTAAGGATCGGGGGTTCCTACAATGAGCAGTTCTTC
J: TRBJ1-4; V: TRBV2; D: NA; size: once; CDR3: CASSDRRTTNEKLFF; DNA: TGTGCCAGCAGCGACAGGAGGACAACTAATGAAAAACTGTTTTTT
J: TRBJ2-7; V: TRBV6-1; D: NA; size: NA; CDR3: CASSASTGPWEQYF; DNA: TGTGCCAGCAGTGCGAGCACAGGGCCCTGGGAGCAGTACTTC
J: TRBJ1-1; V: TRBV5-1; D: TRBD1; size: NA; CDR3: CASSSKGQGDTEAFF; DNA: TGCGCCAGCAGCTCTAAAGGACAGGGAGACACTGAAGCTTTCTTT
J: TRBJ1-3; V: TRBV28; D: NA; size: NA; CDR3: CASSPTTAGNTIYF; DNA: TGTGCCAGCAGTCCTACGACAGCTGGAAACACCATATATTTT
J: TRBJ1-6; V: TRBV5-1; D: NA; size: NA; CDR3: CASSLGQGGRKAPPHF; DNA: TGCGCCAGCAGCTTGGGCCAGGGAGGGAGAAAGGCACCCCCCCACTTT